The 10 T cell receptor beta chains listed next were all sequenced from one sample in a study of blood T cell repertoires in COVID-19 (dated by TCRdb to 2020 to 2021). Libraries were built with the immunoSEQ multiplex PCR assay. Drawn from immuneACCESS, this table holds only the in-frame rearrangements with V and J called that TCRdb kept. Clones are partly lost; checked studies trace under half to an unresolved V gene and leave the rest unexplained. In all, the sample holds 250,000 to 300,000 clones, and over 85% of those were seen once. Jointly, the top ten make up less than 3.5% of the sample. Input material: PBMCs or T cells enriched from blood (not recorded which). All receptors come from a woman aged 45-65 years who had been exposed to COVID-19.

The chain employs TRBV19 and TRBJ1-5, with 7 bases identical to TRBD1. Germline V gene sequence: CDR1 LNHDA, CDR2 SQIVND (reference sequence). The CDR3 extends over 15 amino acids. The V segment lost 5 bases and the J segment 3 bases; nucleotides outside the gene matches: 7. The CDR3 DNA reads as TGTGCCAGTAGTCTTGAGGGGGCGAACAATCAGCCCCAGCATTTT. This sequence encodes CASSLEGANNQPQHF.

CDR3 coding DNA: TGTGCCAGCAGTGGACTAGCGGCCACAGATACGCAGTATTTT. Protein: CASSGLAATDTQYF. This sequence joins TRBV2 and TRBJ2-3, with TRBD2 identical over 9 bases. CDR3 length: 14 residues. J lost 2 bases, V lost 4 bases, and 1 base had no gene match. The germline V gene encodes CDR1 SNHLY and CDR2 FYNNEI.

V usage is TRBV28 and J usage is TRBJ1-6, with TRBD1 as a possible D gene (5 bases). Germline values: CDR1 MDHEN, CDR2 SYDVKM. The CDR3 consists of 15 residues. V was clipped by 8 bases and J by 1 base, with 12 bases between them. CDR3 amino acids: CASHLQGSYNSPLHF. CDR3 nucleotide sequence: TGTGCCAGCCACCTCCAGGGTTCCTATAATTCACCCCTCCACTTT.

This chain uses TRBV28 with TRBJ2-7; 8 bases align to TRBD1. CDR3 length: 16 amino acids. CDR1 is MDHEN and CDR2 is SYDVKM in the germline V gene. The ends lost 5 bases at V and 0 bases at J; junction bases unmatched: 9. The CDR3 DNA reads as TGTGCCAGCAGTACCCTGGACAGGGCCATCTCCTACGAGCAGTACTTC. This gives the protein CASSTLDRAISYEQYF. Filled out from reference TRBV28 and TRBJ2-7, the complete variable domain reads DVKVTQSSRYLVKRTGEKVFLECVQDMDHENMFWYRQDPGLGLRLIYFSYDVKMKEKGDIPEGYSVSREKKERFSLILESASTNQTSMYLCASSTLDRAISYEQYFGPGTRLTVT.

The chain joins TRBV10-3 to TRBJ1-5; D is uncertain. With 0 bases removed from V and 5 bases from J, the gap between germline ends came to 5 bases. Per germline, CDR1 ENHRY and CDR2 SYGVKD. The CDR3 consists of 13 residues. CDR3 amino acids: CAISESAYQPQHF. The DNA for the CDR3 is TGTGCCATCAGTGAGTCGGCTTATCAGCCCCAGCATTTT.

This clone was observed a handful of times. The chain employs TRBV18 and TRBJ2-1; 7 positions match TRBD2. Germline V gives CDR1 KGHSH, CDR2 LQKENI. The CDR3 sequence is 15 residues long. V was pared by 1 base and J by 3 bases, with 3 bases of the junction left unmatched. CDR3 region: CASSPLGGVYNEQFF. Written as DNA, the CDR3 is TGTGCCAGCTCACCACTGGGGGGGGTCTACAATGAGCAGTTCTTC. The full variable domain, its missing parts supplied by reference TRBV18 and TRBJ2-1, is NAGVMQNPRHLVRRRGQEARLRCSPMKGHSHVYWYRQLPEEGLKFMVYLQKENIIDESGMPKERFSAEFPKEGPSILRIQQVVRGDSAAYFCASSPLGGVYNEQFFGPGTRLTVL.

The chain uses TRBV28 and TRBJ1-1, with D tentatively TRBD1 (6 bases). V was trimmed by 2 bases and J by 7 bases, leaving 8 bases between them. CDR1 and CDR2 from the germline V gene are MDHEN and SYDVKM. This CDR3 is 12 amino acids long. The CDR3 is CASSLLGGEAFF. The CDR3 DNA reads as TGTGCCAGCAGTTTACTAGGGGGTGAAGCTTTCTTT.

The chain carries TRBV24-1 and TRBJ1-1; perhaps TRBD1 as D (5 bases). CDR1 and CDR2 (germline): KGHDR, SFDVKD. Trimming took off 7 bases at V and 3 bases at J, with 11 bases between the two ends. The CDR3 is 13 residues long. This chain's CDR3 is CATRPGTDTEAFF. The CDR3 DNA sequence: TGTGCCACCAGGCCCGGGACTGACACTGAAGCTTTCTTT.

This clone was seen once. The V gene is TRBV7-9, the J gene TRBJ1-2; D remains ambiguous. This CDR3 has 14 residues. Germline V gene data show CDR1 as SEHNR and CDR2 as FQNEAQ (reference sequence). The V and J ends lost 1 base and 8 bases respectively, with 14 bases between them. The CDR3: CASSLDGLPWGYTF. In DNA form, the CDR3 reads TGTGCCAGCAGCTTAGATGGACTCCCTTGGGGCTACACCTTC. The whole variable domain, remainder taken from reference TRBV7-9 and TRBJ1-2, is DTGVSQNPRHKITKRGQNVTFRCDPISEHNRLYWYRQTLGQGPEFLTYFQNEAQLEKSRLLSDRFSAERPKGSFSTLEIQRTEQGDSAMYLCASSLDGLPWGYTFGSGTRLTVV.

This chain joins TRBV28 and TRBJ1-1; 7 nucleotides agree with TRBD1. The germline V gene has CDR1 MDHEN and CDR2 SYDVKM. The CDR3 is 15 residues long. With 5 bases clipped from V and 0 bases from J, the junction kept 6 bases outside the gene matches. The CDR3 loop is CASSPATGVNTEAFF. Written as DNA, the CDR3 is TGTGCCAGCAGTCCCGCCACAGGGGTGAACACTGAAGCTTTCTTT. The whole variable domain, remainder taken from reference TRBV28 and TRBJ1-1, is DVKVTQSSRYLVKRTGEKVFLECVQDMDHENMFWYRQDPGLGLRLIYFSYDVKMKEKGDIPEGYSVSREKKERFSLILESASTNQTSMYLCASSPATGVNTEAFFGQGTRLTVV.